One sample yielded the 17 T cell receptor beta chains listed below, sequenced in a study of neurological immune-mediated disorders (dated by TCRdb to between 2018 and 2021). Library creation used 5' RACE. Sequencing was performed on an Illumina HiSeq 2500. TCRdb handled the public reads itself, with Q25 trimming in fastp and clone calling in MiXCR, and kept productive beta chains. CDR3 protein sequences are deduplicated, and each keeps its most common genes and DNA. The sample records about 80,000 distinct CDR3 sequences, approximately 5% of which are singletons. The ten largest clones take up 2% to 2.5% of the sample. The material sequenced was PBMCs. These receptors all stem from a young woman with multiple sclerosis.

This clonotype showed up many times. This chain links TRBV27 with TRBJ2-7; 10 nucleotides line up with TRBD2. V shed 4 bases and J 0 bases; nucleotides not matched to a gene: 6. This CDR3 is built from 16 residues. CDR1 is MNHEY and CDR2 is SMNVEV in the germline V gene (reference sequence). In nucleotides, the CDR3 is TGTGCCAGCAGTTCCTCTAGCGGGAGTGTCTCCTACGAGCAGTACTTC. This sequence encodes CASSSSSGSVSYEQYF.

The V call is TRBV20-1, the J call TRBJ2-1, with TRBD1 matching 8 bases. Germline loops: CDR1 DFQATT, CDR2 SNEGSKA (reference sequence). This CDR3 comprises 15 residues. V dropped 4 bases and J dropped 1; count of bases not matched to a gene: 6. As DNA, the CDR3 is TGCAGTGCTACCTCCCGGACAGGGTCCTACAATGAGCAGTTCTTC. The encoded protein is CSATSRTGSYNEQFF.

The V gene is TRBV5-1, the J gene TRBJ1-1; unclear D gene. The germline V and J ends were trimmed by 3 bases and 3 bases, with 9 bases remaining between them. This CDR3 has 13 residues. Per germline, CDR1 SGHRS and CDR2 YFSETQ. Here the CDR3 DNA reads TGCGCCAGCAGCTCCTCACGAGACACTGAAGCTTTCTTT. This gives the protein CASSSSRDTEAFF.

The chain employs TRBV5-1 and TRBJ2-5; 9 nucleotides align to TRBD2. Looked up from germline, CDR1 is SGHRS and CDR2 is YFSETQ. The CDR3 covers 15 residues. With V trimmed by 0 bases and J by 2 bases, 2 bases remained unmatched. The CDR3 is CASSLVAGEQETQYF. Here the CDR3 DNA reads TGCGCCAGCAGCTTGGTAGCGGGGGAACAAGAGACCCAGTACTTC.

In this sample, this clonotype turned up a few times. The chain joins TRBV11-2 to TRBJ2-2; 9 nucleotides align to TRBD2. CDR1 and CDR2 (germline): SGHAT, FQNNGV. Losses at the gene ends were 2 bases for V and 6 bases for J; bases not matched to a gene: 7. This CDR3 has 16 residues. CDR3 in amino acids: CASSLISSGSAGELFF. CDR3 DNA sequence: TGTGCCAGCAGCTTAATTAGTAGCGGGAGTGCCGGGGAGCTGTTTTTT.

Many counts were recorded for this clonotype. The chain links TRBV20-1 to TRBJ2-7, with 8 positions matching TRBD1. This CDR3 is 14 amino acids long. V lost 0 bases to trimming and J lost 5 bases; unmatched junction nucleotides: 6. CDR1 DFQATT and CDR2 SNEGSKA come from the germline V gene (reference sequence). The DNA for the CDR3 is TGCAGTGCTAGAGATCCGCAGGGGGCGGACGAGCAGTACTTC. It translates to CSARDPQGADEQYF.

This clonotype was counted many times. The chain recombines TRBV20-1 with TRBJ2-1; TRBD1 agrees at 7 bases. The CDR3 sequence is 15 residues long. Germline CDR1 is DFQATT and CDR2 is SNEGSKA (reference sequence). The J segment lost 0 bases and the V segment lost 6 bases, leaving 8 bases of the junction unmatched. CDR3 sequence reads: CSASRDSGSYNEQFF. CDR3 DNA: TGCAGTGCCAGCCGGGACAGCGGCTCCTACAATGAGCAGTTCTTC.

The sample holds many counts of this clonotype. This chain links TRBV19 with TRBJ1-1; tentative D call: TRBD1 (6 bases). V lost 5 bases to trimming and J lost 1 base, with 23 bases between them. The germline gives CDR1 LNHDA, CDR2 SQIVND (reference sequence). This CDR3 comprises 18 residues. CDR3 coding DNA: TGTGCCAGTAGTCCAAGTCCTTACGGGGGCCATGGGAACACTGAAGCTTTCTTT. Translated, it gives CASSPSPYGGHGNTEAFF.

On this clonotype: A read error is likely, as this CDR3 ends without the conserved phenylalanine or tryptophan. The chain employs TRBV6-6 and TRBJ2-7, with TRBD1 matching 8 bases. Per the germline V gene, CDR1 is MNHNY and CDR2 is SVGAGI (reference sequence). With 2 bases clipped from V and 7 bases from J, the junction kept 4 bases outside the gene matches. This CDR3 is 13 amino acids long. Here the CDR3 DNA reads TGTGCCAGCAGTTACCGGGACAGGAGTGAGCAGTACTAC. This sequence encodes CASSYRDRSEQYY.

This clonotype has at least ten counts. The rearrangement links TRBV5-1 to TRBJ2-3, with 11 positions matching TRBD1. Germline assignment: CDR1 SGHRS and CDR2 YFSETQ. V was pared by 3 bases and J by 6 bases, with 6 bases of the junction left unmatched. The CDR3 is 15 residues long. CDR3 loop: CASSSGQGVVDTQYF. The CDR3 bases are TGCGCCAGCAGCTCGGGACAGGGGGTTGTCGATACGCAGTATTTT.

The V gene is TRBV9, the J gene TRBJ1-4; 8 bases line up with TRBD1. After removal of 0 bases from V and 7 bases from J, the junction contained 2 bases not matched to a gene. The germline CDR1 and CDR2 sequences are SGDLS and YYNGEE. The length of the CDR3 is 14 residues. CDR3 nucleotides: TGTGCCAGCAGCGTAGGACAGGGGAGTGAAAAACTGTTTTTT. Amino acids: CASSVGQGSEKLFF.

This clonotype was counted between two and nine times. The chain has TRBV7-8 and TRBJ2-2, with D unresolved. V gave up 1 base and J gave up 5 bases, with 5 bases separating them. Germline-derived CDR1 and CDR2 are SGHVS and FQNEAQ. This CDR3 has 13 amino acids. This CDR3 is CASSLGATGELFF. The CDR3 DNA reads as TGTGCCAGCAGCTTAGGGGCGACCGGGGAGCTGTTTTTT. Looking up the rest from reference TRBV7-8 and TRBJ2-2 gives the full variable domain: GAGVSQSPRYKVAKRGQDVALRCDPISGHVSLFWYQQALGQGPEFLTYFQNEAQLDKSGLPSDRFFAERPEGSVSTLKIQRTQQEDSAVYLCASSLGATGELFFGEGSRLTVL.

This clonotype was picked up many times. The chain joins TRBV5-1 to TRBJ1-2; D remains unclear. The germline CDR1 and CDR2 sequences are SGHRS and YFSETQ. The V and J ends lost 4 bases and 0 bases respectively, with 13 bases between them. The length of the CDR3 is 15 residues. The CDR3 loop is CASSQLPGTNYGYTF. CDR3 nucleotide sequence: TGCGCCAGCAGCCAGCTCCCGGGGACTAACTATGGCTACACCTTC.

This clonotype was picked up many times. The chain recombines TRBV20-1 with TRBJ2-5; possible D gene TRBD2, 7 bases. The CDR3 contains 16 residues. The V and J ends lost 3 bases and 10 bases respectively, with 27 bases between them. CDR1 and CDR2 (germline): DFQATT, SNEGSKA (reference sequence). The CDR3 DNA sequence: TGCAGTGCTAGTGAAATCCGCGGGACTACCGAGGGGGTCCAGTACTTC. It yields the protein CSASEIRGTTEGVQYF.

This clonotype was counted ten times or more. J is TRBJ2-3 and V is TRBV11-2; D remains unclear. Per germline, CDR1 SGHAT and CDR2 FQNNGV. The CDR3 loop spans 16 amino acids. Trimming took 3 bases from V and 2 from J, leaving 15 bases between them. The CDR3, as DNA: TGTGCCAGCAGCTTGATGGGGTCGCCTAACACAGATACGCAGTATTTT. This translates into CASSLMGSPNTDTQYF.

The table lists this clonotype with many counts. The rearrangement links TRBV5-1 to TRBJ1-3; no reliable D call. The germline V gene encodes CDR1 SGHRS and CDR2 YFSETQ. V lost 4 bases and J lost 0, with 11 bases in between. CDR3 length: 15 residues. In DNA, the CDR3 is TGCGCCAGCAGCGCCTCCGGGAGCTCTGGAAACACCATATATTTT. Its translation is CASSASGSSGNTIYF.

This clonotype has ten or more counts. The V gene is TRBV20-1, the J gene TRBJ2-1; no definite D call. V dropped 4 bases and J dropped 4 bases, with 5 bases sitting between them. Germline V CDR1 and CDR2: DFQATT, SNEGSKA (reference sequence). This CDR3 spans 11 amino acids. The CDR3 DNA follows: TGCAGTGCTAACGTTTACAATGAGCAGTTCTTC. Protein sequence: CSANVYNEQFF.